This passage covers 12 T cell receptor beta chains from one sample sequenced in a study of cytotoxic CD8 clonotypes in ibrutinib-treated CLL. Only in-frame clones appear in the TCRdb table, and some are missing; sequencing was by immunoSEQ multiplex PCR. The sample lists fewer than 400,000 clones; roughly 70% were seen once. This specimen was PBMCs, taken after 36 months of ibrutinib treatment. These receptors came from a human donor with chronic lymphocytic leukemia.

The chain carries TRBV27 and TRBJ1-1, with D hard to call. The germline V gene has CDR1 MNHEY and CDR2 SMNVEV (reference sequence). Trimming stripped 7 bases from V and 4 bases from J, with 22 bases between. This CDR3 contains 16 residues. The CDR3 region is CASTLIGPWAGTEAFF. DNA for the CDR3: TGTGCCAGCACCCTCATAGGACCCTGGGCGGGCACTGAAGCTTTCTTT.

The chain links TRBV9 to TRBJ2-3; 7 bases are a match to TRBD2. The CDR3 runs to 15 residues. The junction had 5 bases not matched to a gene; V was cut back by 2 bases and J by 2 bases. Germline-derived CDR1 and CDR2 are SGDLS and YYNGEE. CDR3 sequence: CASSVWGGTTDTQYF. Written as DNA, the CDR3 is TGTGCCAGCAGCGTCTGGGGGGGAACCACAGATACGCAGTATTTT.

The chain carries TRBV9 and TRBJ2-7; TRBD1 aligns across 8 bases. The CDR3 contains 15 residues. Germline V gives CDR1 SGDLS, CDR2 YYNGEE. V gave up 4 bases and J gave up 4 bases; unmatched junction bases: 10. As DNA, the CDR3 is TGTGCCAGCAGCCCAACGAGGACAGGGACGTACGAGCAGTACTTC. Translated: CASSPTRTGTYEQYF.

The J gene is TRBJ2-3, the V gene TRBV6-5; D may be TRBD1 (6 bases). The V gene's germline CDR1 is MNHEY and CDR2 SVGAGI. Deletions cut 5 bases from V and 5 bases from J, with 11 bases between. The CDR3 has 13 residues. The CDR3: CASSQTGGDTQYF. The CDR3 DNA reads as TGTGCCAGCAGTCAGACAGGTGGAGATACGCAGTATTTT.

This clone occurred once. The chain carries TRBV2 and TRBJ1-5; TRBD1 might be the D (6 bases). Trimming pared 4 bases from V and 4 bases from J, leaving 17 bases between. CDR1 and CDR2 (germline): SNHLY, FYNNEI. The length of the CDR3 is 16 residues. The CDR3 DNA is TGTGCCAGCAGTGGGACAGCCGGATATTGGAATCAGCCCCAGCATTTT. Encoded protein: CASSGTAGYWNQPQHF.

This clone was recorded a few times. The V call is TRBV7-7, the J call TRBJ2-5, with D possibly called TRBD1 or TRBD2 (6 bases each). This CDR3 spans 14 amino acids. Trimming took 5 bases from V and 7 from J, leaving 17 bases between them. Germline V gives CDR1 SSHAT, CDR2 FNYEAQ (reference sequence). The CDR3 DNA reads TGTGCCAGCAGCCTGACGGGGGCTGTGGGGACCCAGTACTTC. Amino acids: CASSLTGAVGTQYF.

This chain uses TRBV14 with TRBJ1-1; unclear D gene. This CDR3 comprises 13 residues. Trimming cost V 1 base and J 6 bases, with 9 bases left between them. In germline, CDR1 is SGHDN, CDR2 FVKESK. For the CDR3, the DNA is TGTGCCAGCAGCCAAGTTAACGGGGCTGAAGCTTTCTTT. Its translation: CASSQVNGAEAFF.

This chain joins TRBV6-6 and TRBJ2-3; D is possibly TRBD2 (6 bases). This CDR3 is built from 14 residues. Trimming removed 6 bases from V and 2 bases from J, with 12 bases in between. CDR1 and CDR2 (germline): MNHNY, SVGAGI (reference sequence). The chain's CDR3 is CASSLAAFTDTQYF. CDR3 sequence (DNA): TGTGCCAGCAGCTTAGCGGCTTTCACAGATACGCAGTATTTT.

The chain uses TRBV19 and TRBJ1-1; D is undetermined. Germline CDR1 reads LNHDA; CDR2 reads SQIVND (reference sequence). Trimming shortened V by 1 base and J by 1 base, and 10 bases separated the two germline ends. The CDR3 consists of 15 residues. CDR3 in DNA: TGTGCCAGTAGTATAGGGGCAGGCTCGAACACTGAAGCTTTCTTT. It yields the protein CASSIGAGSNTEAFF.

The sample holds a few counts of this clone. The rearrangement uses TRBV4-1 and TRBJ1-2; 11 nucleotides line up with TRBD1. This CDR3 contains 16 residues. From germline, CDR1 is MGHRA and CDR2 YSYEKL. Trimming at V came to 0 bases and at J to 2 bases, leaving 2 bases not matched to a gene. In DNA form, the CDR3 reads TGCGCCAGCAGCCAAGATTGGACAGGGGGCAACTATGGCTACACCTTC. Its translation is CASSQDWTGGNYGYTF.

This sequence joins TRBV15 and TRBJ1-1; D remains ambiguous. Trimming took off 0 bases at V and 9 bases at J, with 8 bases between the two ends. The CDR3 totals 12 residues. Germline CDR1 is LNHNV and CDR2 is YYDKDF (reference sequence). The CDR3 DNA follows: TGTGCCACCAGCAGAGACAGGCGGAAAGCTTTCTTT. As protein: CATSRDRRKAFF.

CDR3 DNA: TGCGCCAGCAGGGACGACAGGGGTTCACCCCTCCACTTT. It codes for CASRDDRGSPLHF. This chain joins TRBV5-1 and TRBJ1-6; 8 nucleotides agree with TRBD1. J was trimmed by 9 bases and V by 5 bases; bases with no gene match: 4. This CDR3 has 13 amino acids. In germline, CDR1 is SGHRS, CDR2 YFSETQ.